This is a list of T cell receptor beta chains from one sample in a study of cytotoxic CD8 clonotypes in ibrutinib-treated CLL. Some clones are missing from TCRdb's copy, which holds only in-frame ones; the method was immunoSEQ multiplex PCR. The table has over 15,000 clones, over 75% seen once. The material sequenced was PBMCs, taken before ibrutinib treatment. These receptors were collected from a human donor with chronic lymphocytic leukemia. Each CDR3 is given with its conserved first and last residue. D genes are given only for firm matches. Clone size appears in some rows only: once, few, many, or a class for an expanded clone.

v_call: TRBV27; j_call: TRBJ1-2; clone_size: .; d_call: .; cdr3_nt: TGTGCCAGCAGTTTGACAGGCTGGTATGGCTACACCTTC; cdr3_aa: CASSLTGWYGYTF
v_call: TRBV7-2; j_call: TRBJ1-1; clone_size: .; d_call: TRBD1; cdr3_nt: TGTGCCAGCAGCTTAGGTCCAGGGGGCACTGAAGCTTTCTTT; cdr3_aa: CASSLGPGGTEAFF
v_call: TRBV11-2; j_call: TRBJ2-2; clone_size: .; d_call: TRBD1; cdr3_nt: TGTGCCAGCAGCCGGGGACAGGGGGAGGCAGCCGGGGAGCTGTTTTTT; cdr3_aa: CASSRGQGEAAGELFF
v_call: TRBV6-5; j_call: TRBJ2-2; clone_size: once; d_call: .; cdr3_nt: TGTGCCAGCAGTGTGGCCAGGGCGAACACCGGGGAGCTGTTTTTT; cdr3_aa: CASSVARANTGELFF
v_call: TRBV19; j_call: TRBJ1-5; clone_size: .; d_call: .; cdr3_nt: TGTGCCAGTACCACCGGAGGGGCCAGGCAGCCCCAGCATTTT; cdr3_aa: CASTTGGARQPQHF
v_call: TRBV7-9; j_call: TRBJ2-5; clone_size: .; d_call: .; cdr3_nt: TGTGCCAGCAGCCCAAGAAATCAAGAGACCCAGTACTTC; cdr3_aa: CASSPRNQETQYF
v_call: TRBV5-4; j_call: TRBJ1-6; clone_size: .; d_call: .; cdr3_nt: TGTGCCAGCAGCTTATCGGGGAGCTTCCATGATAATTCACCCCTCCACTTT; cdr3_aa: CASSLSGSFHDNSPLHF
v_call: TRBV9; j_call: TRBJ2-5; clone_size: once; d_call: .; cdr3_nt: TGTGCCAGCAGCCCCGCCCCCTACCCAGTTTTCTGGTGGACCCAGTACTTC; cdr3_aa: CASSPAPYPVFWWTQYF
v_call: TRBV6-1; j_call: TRBJ2-4; clone_size: .; d_call: TRBD1; cdr3_nt: TGTGCCAGCAGTGAGAACAGGGGCTCATACATTCAGTACTTC; cdr3_aa: CASSENRGSYIQYF
v_call: TRBV6-5; j_call: TRBJ1-2; clone_size: .; d_call: .; cdr3_nt: TGTGCCAGCAGTTACTCATTCGGAAATGGCTACACCTTC; cdr3_aa: CASSYSFGNGYTF
v_call: TRBV11-2; j_call: TRBJ2-5; clone_size: .; d_call: .; cdr3_nt: TGTGCCAGCAGCTTTTCTCGGGGGCCCCGGGGGAAGACCCAGTACTTC; cdr3_aa: CASSFSRGPRGKTQYF
v_call: TRBV4-3; j_call: TRBJ1-5; clone_size: .; d_call: .; cdr3_nt: TGCGCCAGCAGCCAGAAGGCCCACAATCAGCCCCAGCATTTT; cdr3_aa: CASSQKAHNQPQHF
v_call: TRBV9; j_call: TRBJ2-1; clone_size: .; d_call: .; cdr3_nt: TGTGCCAGCAGCGCGCTGACCCACTTCGGCTCGGAGCAGTTCTTC; cdr3_aa: CASSALTHFGSEQFF
v_call: TRBV7-3; j_call: TRBJ1-2; clone_size: .; d_call: .; cdr3_nt: TGTGCCAGCAGCTTAACTCCGGGGGCGGCTGGCTACACCTTC; cdr3_aa: CASSLTPGAAGYTF